The present T cell receptor (beta chain) was sequenced within a study of regulatory T cells in long-lasting Graves disease. Regarding this clonotype: Its antigen remains unknown.

The study, taken as a whole, reports: Patients with persistent disease showed a bias toward TRBV28, TRBJ1-2 and TRBJ2-5.

The TCR beta library used iRepertoire HTBI primers with Arm-PCR amplification of CDR3. From the multiplex PCR reads, TCRdb called clonotypes with MiXCR, one entry per CDR3 protein. The repertoire holds a few hundred thousand distinct CDR3 sequences, with about 25% as singletons. Time point given: persistent/refractory GD, antithyroid drugs over 5 years with positive TRAb. TCR sequences were obtained from RNA taken from PBMCs. Germline CDR1 is SGDLS and CDR2 is YYNGEE. V was clipped by 0 bases and J by 3 bases, with 22 bases between them. This CDR3 is 19 amino acids long. This chain uses TRBV9 with TRBJ2-1, with D perhaps matching TRBD2 (6 bases). This sample comprised peripheral blood mononuclear cells (PBMCs), obtained when the disease was refractory, from a patient treated with antithyroid drugs. This receptor was taken from a female donor with Graves disease. The CDR3 loop reads CASSVATNQISGHYNEQFF. CDR3 nucleotide sequence: TGTGCCAGCAGCGTAGCGACAAATCAGATTAGCGGCCACTACAATGAGCAGTTCTTC.